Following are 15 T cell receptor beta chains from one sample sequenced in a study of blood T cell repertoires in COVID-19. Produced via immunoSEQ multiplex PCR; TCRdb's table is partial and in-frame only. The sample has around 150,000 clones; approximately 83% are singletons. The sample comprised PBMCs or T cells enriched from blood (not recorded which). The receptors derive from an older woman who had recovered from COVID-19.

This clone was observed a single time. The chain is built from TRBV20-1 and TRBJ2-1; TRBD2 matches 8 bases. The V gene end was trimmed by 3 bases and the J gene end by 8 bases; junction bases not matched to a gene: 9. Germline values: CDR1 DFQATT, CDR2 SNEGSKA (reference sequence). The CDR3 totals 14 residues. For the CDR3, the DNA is TGCAGTGCTAGTTCCGGGGGGGCGGTCCATGAGCAGTTCTTC. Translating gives CSASSGGAVHEQFF.

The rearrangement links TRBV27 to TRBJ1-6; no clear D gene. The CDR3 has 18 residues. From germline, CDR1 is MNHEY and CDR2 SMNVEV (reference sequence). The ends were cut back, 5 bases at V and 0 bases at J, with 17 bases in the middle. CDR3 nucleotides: TGTGCCAGCAGTCTCAGGCTTCTCCCCAGCTCCTATAATTCACCCCTCCACTTT. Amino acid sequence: CASSLRLLPSSYNSPLHF.

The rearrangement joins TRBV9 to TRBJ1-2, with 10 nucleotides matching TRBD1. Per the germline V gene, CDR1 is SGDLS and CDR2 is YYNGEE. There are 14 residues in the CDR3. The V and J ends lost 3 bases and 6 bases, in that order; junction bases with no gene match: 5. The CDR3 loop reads CASSAKTGGNGYTF. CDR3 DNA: TGTGCCAGCAGCGCGAAGACAGGGGGCAATGGCTACACCTTC.

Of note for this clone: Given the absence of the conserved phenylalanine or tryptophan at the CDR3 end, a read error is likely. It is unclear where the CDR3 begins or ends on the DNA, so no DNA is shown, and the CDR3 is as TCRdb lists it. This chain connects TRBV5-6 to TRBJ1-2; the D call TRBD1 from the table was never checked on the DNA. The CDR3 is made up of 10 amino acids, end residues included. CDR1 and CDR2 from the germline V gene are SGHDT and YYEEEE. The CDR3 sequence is CASSLFRQGL.

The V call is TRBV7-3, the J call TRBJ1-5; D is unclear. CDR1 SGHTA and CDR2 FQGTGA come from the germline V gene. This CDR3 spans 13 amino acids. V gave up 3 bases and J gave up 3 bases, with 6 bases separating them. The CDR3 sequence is CASSLQNNQPQHF. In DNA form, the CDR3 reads TGTGCCAGCAGCTTGCAGAACAATCAGCCCCAGCATTTT.

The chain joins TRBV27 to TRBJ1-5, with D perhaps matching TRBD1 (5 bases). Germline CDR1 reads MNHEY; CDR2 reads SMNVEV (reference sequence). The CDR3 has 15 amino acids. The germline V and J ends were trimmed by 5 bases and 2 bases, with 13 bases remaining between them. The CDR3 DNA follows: TGTGCCAGCAGTCTCCAGGGTAGTCGCAATCAGCCCCAGCATTTT. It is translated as CASSLQGSRNQPQHF.

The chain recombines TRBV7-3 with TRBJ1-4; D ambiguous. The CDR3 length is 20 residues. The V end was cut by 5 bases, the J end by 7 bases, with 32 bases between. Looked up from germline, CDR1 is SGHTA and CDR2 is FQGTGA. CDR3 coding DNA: TGTGCCAGCAGCGTTAAAAACGAGCCGGGAACCTCTTTTGGCGGTGAAAAACTGTTTTTT. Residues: CASSVKNEPGTSFGGEKLFF.

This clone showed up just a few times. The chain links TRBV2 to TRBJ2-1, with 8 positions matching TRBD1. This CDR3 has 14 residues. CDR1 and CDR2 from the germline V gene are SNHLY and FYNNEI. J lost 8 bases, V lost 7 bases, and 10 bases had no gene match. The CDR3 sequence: CASNRGREGDEQFF. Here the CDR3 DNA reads TGTGCCAGCAACAGGGGGAGAGAGGGAGATGAGCAGTTCTTC. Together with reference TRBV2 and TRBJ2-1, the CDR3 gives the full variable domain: EPEVTQTPSHQVTQMGQEVILRCVPISNHLYFYWYRQILGQKVEFLVSFYNNEISEKSEIFDDQFSVERPDGSNFTLKIRSTKLEDSAMYFCASNRGREGDEQFFGPGTRLTVL.

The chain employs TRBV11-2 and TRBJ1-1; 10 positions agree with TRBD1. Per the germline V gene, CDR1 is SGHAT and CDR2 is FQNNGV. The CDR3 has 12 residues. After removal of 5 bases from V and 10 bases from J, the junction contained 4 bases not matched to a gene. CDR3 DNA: TGTGCCAGCAGCCAGGGGGACAGGGGAGCTTTCTTT. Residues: CASSQGDRGAFF. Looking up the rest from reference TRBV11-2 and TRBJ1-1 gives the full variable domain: EAGVAQSPRYKIIEKRQSVAFWCNPISGHATLYWYQQILGQGPKLLIQFQNNGVVDDSQLPKDRFSAERLKGVDSTLKIQPAKLEDSAVYLCASSQGDRGAFFGQGTRLTVV.

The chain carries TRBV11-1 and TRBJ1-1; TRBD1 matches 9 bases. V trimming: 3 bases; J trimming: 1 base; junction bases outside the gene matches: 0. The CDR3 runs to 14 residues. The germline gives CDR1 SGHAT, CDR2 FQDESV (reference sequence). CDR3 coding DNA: TGTGCCAGCAGCTTGACAGGGGGGAACACTGAAGCTTTCTTT. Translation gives CASSLTGGNTEAFF.

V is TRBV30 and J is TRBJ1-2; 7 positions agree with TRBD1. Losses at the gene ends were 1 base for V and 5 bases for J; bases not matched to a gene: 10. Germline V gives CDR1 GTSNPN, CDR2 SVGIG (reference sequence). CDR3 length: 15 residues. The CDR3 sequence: CAWSAKGGFGYGYTF. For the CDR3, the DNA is TGTGCCTGGAGTGCGAAAGGGGGCTTTGGGTATGGCTACACCTTC.

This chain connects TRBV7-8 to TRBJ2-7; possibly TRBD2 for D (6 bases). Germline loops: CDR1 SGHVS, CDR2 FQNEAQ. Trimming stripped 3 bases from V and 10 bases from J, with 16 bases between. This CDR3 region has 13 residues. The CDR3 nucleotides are TGTGCCAGCAGCTTGGGACCCGGGGCGGGACAGTACTTC. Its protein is CASSLGPGAGQYF.

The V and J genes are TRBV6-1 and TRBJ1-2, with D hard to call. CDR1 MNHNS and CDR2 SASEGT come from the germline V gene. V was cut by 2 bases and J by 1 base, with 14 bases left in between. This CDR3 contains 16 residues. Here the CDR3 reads CASSEHQQSINYGYTF. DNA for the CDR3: TGTGCCAGCAGTGAACATCAACAGAGTATTAACTATGGCTACACCTTC.

CDR3 sequence: CASSSWGVGAPGNTIYF. CDR3 sequence (DNA): TGTGCCAGCAGCTCATGGGGTGTGGGGGCTCCCGGAAACACCATATATTTT. This sequence joins TRBV4-2 and TRBJ1-3, with D maybe TRBD1 (6 bases). V was cut by 5 bases and J by 4 bases, with 21 bases left in between. The CDR3 consists of 17 residues. Germline CDR1 reads LGHNA; CDR2 reads YNFKEQ.

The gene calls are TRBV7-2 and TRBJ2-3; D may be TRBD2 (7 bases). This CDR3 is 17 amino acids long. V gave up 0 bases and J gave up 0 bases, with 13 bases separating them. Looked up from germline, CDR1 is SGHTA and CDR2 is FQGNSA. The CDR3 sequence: CASSLAAGGPSTDTQYF. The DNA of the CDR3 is TGTGCCAGCAGCTTAGCCGCCGGGGGGCCGAGCACAGATACGCAGTATTTT.